One TCR beta chain is described in this entry. No antigen is known for it. The CDR3 extends over 15 amino acids. V dropped 3 bases and J dropped 7 bases, with 13 bases sitting between them. Germline V gives CDR1 PRHDT, CDR2 FYEKMQ (reference sequence). This entry belongs to a study of cytomegalovirus exposure and HLA in healthy donors. On the study more broadly: The approximately 120 validation repertoires, a later analysis reported, used the same platform as the approximately 730 repertoires from the first cohort. Findings and limits, study-wide: The authors confirmed in vitro that a few CMV-associated chains were specific for CMV antigens. Cytomegalovirus association was listed for approximately 150 TCR beta chains. Usually a TCR sequence was rare, but some public TCRs were found in many donors.

The table came from immunoSEQ multiplex PCR; TCRdb's copy has only in-frame clones and leaves some out. The sample records 110,000 to 150,000 clones, about 89% being singletons. Sequencing used PBMCs. V gene TRBV13 combines with J gene TRBJ1-6; D is possibly TRBD1 (5 bases). This sequence was found in a man aged 18 to 35 in good health and CMV-seronegative. Here the CDR3 reads CASSLRQGGNSPLHF. CDR3 DNA: TGTGCCAGCAGCTTGAGGCAGGGTGGAAATTCACCCCTCCACTTT.